The clone carrying this T cell receptor beta chain was counted a few times. The Seattle site enrolled patients during active infection and followed them longitudinally. V lost 2 bases and J 5 bases, leaving 15 bases between the germline ends. The CDR3 spans 14 residues. Germline V gene sequence: CDR1 GTSNPN, CDR2 SVGIG (reference sequence). Data came from immunoSEQ multiplex PCR; TCRdb stores just in-frame clones and leaves some out. This table holds 150,000 or so clones, approximately 82% found once. These data are taken from a study of blood T cell repertoires in COVID-19. The sample consisted of peripheral blood. The TCR comes from a middle-aged woman with COVID-19, enrolled during active disease. The chain recombines TRBV30 with TRBJ1-1; no clear D gene. In nucleotides, the CDR3 is TGTGCCTGGAGTCCGCTCCGGGGAGGTACTGAAGCTTTCTTT. This sequence encodes CAWSPLRGGTEAFF.